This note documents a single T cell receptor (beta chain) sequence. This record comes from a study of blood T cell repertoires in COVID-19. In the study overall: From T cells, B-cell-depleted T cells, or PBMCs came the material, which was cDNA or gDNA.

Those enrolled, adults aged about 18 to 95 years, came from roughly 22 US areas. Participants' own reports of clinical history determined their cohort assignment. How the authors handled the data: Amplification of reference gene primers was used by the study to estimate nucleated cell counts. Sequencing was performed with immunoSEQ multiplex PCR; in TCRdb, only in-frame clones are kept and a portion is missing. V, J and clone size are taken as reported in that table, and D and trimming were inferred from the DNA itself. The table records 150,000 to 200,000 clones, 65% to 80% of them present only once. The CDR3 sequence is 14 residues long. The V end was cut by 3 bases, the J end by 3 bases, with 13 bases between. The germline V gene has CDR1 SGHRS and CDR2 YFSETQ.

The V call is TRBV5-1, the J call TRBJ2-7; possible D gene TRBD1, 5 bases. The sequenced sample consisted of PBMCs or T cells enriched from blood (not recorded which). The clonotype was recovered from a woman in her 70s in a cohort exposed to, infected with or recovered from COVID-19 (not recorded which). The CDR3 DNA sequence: TGCGCCAGCAGCTCTCAGGGAACTCTCTACGAGCAGTACTTC. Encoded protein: CASSSQGTLYEQYF.